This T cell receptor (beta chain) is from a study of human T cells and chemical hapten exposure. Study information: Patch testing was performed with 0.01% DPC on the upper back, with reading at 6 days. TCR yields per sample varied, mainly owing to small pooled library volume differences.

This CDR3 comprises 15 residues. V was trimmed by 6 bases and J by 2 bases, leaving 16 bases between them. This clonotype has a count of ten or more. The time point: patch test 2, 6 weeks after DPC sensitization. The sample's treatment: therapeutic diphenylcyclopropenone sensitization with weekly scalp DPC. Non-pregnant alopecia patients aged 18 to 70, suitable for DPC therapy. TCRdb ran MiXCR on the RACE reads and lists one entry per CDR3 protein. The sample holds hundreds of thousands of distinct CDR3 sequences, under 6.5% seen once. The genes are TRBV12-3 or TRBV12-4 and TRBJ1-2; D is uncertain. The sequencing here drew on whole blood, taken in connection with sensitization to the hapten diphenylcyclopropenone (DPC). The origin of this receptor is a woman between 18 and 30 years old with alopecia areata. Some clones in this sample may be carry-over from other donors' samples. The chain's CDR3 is CASRLVGSGNYGYTF. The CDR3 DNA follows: TGTGCCAGCAGGCTCGTCGGCTCGGGAAACTATGGCTACACCTTC.